This TCR beta chain was captured in a study of CD4 T cells in relation to SARS-CoV-2 and coronaviruses. Germline V lookup: CDR1 SGHTA, CDR2 FQGTGA. The CDR3 sequence is 15 residues long. The V gene lost 2 bases and the J gene lost 4 bases, with 14 bases spanning the gap. Regarding this clone: The target antigen is unknown.

Clones were read by immunoSEQ multiplex PCR, and TCRdb kept only the in-frame ones, dropping some. Here the sample spans some 65,000 clones, 87% being singletons. Unexposed donor CD4+ T cells date from 2011-2018, before the COVID-19 pandemic. Study-wide findings and caveats: This crossreactivity analysis covered spike protein alone, no other viral proteins. SARS-CoV-2-driven expansion was significantly weaker in crossreactive than monoreactive clones.

V usage is TRBV7-3 and J usage is TRBJ1-1; D possibly corresponds to TRBD1 (6 bases). The receptor was isolated from a human donor in good health. The sample taken for sequencing was memory CD4+ T cells from PBMCs. CDR3: CASSLSGGGGTEAFF. The CDR3 DNA is TGTGCCAGCAGCTTATCGGGGGGCGGGGGCACTGAAGCTTTCTTT.